The text below deals with one T cell receptor (beta chain). Per the germline V gene, CDR1 is PRHDT and CDR2 is FYEKMQ (reference sequence). V dropped 3 bases and J dropped 7 bases, with 6 bases sitting between them. This CDR3 has 12 amino acids. The Seattle site enrolled patients during active infection and followed them longitudinally. These data originate in a study of blood T cell repertoires in COVID-19. As for the study in general: Sources were T cells, B-cell-depleted T cells, or PBMCs; the material itself was cDNA or gDNA.

The data were produced by immunoSEQ multiplex PCR, yet TCRdb's version contains in-frame clones alone and is incomplete. The sample records roughly 260,000 clones, about nine tenths being singletons. The clonotype comes from a woman in her thirties with COVID-19, enrolled during active disease. V usage is TRBV13 and J usage is TRBJ1-4, with D possibly matching TRBD1 (5 bases). The sample consisted of peripheral blood. The CDR3 reads CASSLGGEKLFF. The DNA for the CDR3 is TGTGCCAGCAGCTTGGGGGGTGAAAAACTGTTTTTT.